Below, one TCR beta chain is given with its context. These data are taken from a study of blood T cells in healthy people across ages. Per the germline V gene, CDR1 is SEHNR and CDR2 is FQNEAQ (reference sequence). The V segment lost 5 bases and the J segment 6 bases; nucleotides outside the gene matches: 12. This CDR3 contains 16 residues. Alongside a J-beta primer mix, a sample-barcoded 5' primer served in a second PCR lasting about 7 to 11 cycles. The template-switch adaptor, which had 12 random nucleotides, put a tag on each cDNA molecule. From the 5' RACE reads, TCRdb called clonotypes with MiXCR, one entry per CDR3 protein. The table records about 1.5 million distinct CDR3 sequences, around 42% of them present only once.

The V and J genes are TRBV7-9 and TRBJ2-2; 7 nucleotides align to TRBD2. Sequencing was carried out using blood. The receptor was derived from a woman aged 18-29 years in good health. CDR3 bases: TGTGCCAGCAGCCTGCAAAGCGGGACGGGGCCCGGGGAGCTGTTTTTT. Residues: CASSLQSGTGPGELFF.